This T cell receptor beta chain was captured in a study of Graves' ophthalmopathy and Graves' hyperthyroidism. RNA served as the template for amplifying TCR beta CDR3 regions. Amplification began with first-round RT-PCR using HTBI primers, then second-round multiplex PCR was performed. One entry per CDR3 protein, called by TCRdb with MiXCR from the multiplex PCR reads. The sample yields fewer than 650,000 distinct CDR3 sequences, 20% to 25% seen once. This CDR3 has 15 residues. Germline V gene sequence: CDR1 PRHDT, CDR2 FYEKMQ (reference sequence). The V gene end was trimmed by 4 bases and the J gene end by 4 bases; junction bases not matched to a gene: 3.

J is TRBJ2-2 and V is TRBV13, with 10 bases that match TRBD1. The material sequenced was peripheral blood. The sequence was obtained from a woman aged 18-29 years with stable Graves' hyperthyroidism. Some clones in this sample may be carry-over from other donors' samples. This CDR3 reads CASSSTGGSTGELFF. Here the CDR3 DNA reads TGTGCCAGCAGCTCGACAGGGGGCAGCACCGGGGAGCTGTTTTTT.